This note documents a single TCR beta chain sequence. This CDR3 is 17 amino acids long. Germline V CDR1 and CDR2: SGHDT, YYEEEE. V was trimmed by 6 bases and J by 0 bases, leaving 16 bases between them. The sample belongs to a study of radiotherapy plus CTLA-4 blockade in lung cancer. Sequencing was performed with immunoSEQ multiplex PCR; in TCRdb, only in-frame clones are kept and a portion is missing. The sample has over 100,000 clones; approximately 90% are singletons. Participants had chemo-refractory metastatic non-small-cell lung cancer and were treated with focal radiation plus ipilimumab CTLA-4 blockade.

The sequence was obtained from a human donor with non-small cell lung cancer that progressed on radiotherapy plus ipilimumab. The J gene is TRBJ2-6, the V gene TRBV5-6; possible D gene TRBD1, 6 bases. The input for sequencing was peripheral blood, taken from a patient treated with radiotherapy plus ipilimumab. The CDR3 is CASTTGLTSSGANVLTF. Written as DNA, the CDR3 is TGTGCCAGCACAACAGGGTTGACGTCCTCTGGGGCCAACGTCCTGACTTTC.